Listed below are T cell receptor beta chains from one sample, sequenced in a study of blood T cell repertoires in COVID-19. Libraries were prepared by immunoSEQ multiplex PCR; TCRdb keeps only in-frame clonotypes and omits some of them. The sample gives 330,000 or so clones, approximately 88% of which show up once; about 5% is in the top ten. Sequenced sample: PBMCs or T cells enriched from blood (not recorded which). These receptors were taken from a man aged 25-45 years who had recovered from COVID-19. Both conserved end residues are part of each CDR3. A D gene is named only where the DNA matches it firmly. Clone size is not always given. Where it is, it says once, few, many or a class for expanded clones.

once,TRBJ2-3,NA,TRBV7-9,CASSLSSPFQGTDTQYF,TGTGCCAGCAGCCTTAGTTCCCCGTTCCAGGGCACAGATACGCAGTATTTT
NA,TRBJ1-4,NA,TRBV29-1,CSVGGSLNEKLFF,TGCAGCGTTGGTGGCAGTCTGAATGAAAAACTGTTTTTT
NA,TRBJ2-3,NA,TRBV27,CATQGLGTDTQYF,TGTGCCACCCAGGGGTTGGGGACAGATACGCAGTATTTT
NA,TRBJ1-2,NA,TRBV7-9,CASTTGGTNYGYTF,TGTGCCAGTACCACGGGGGGGACTAACTATGGCTACACCTTC
NA,TRBJ2-5,NA,TRBV5-1,CASRGGSGQETQYF,TGCGCCAGCAGAGGCGGATCAGGGCAAGAGACCCAGTACTTC
NA,TRBJ1-2,TRBD1,TRBV14,CASSRSTGGKGGYTF,TGTGCCAGCAGCCGGTCGACAGGGGGCAAGGGCGGCTACACCTTC
NA,TRBJ2-3,NA,TRBV29-1,CSTWTRSTDTQYF,TGCAGCACTTGGACAAGAAGCACAGATACGCAGTATTTT
NA,TRBJ2-1,TRBD2,TRBV3-1/TRBV3-2,CASSQAGAGGYYNEQFF,TGTGCCAGCAGCCAAGCAGGGGCGGGGGGTTACTACAATGAGCAGTTCTTC
NA,TRBJ1-1,NA,TRBV7-9,CASSLGGVGAFF,TGTGCCAGCAGCTTAGGCGGTGTGGGAGCTTTCTTT
NA,TRBJ2-5,TRBD2,TRBV3-1/TRBV3-2,CASSQRGGLDAQETQYF,TGTGCCAGCAGCCAAAGGGGGGGACTAGACGCACAAGAGACCCAGTACTTC
NA,TRBJ2-7,NA,TRBV5-1,CASSSTGTFRYEQYF,TGCGCCAGCAGCTCCACCGGGACTTTCCGGTACGAGCAGTACTTC
NA,TRBJ2-7,TRBD1,TRBV4-1,CASSPRGTGDRWYEQYF,TGCGCCAGCAGTCCCCGCGGGACAGGGGACCGATGGTACGAGCAGTACTTC
NA,TRBJ1-1,NA,TRBV10-3,CAISEFQGHTEAFF,TGTGCCATCAGTGAGTTCCAGGGTCACACTGAAGCTTTCTTT
NA,TRBJ1-4,NA,TRBV3-1/TRBV3-2,CASSHGGGKLFF,TGTGCCAGCAGCCACGGGGGGGGAAAACTGTTTTTT
NA,TRBJ1-2,NA,TRBV5-1,CASSLIPGSYGYTF,TGCGCCAGCAGCTTGATTCCGGGATCCTATGGCTACACCTTC
NA,TRBJ2-1,TRBD1,TRBV5-1,CASSLGDSYNEQFF,TGCGCCAGCAGCTTGGGGGACAGTTACAATGAGCAGTTCTTC
NA,TRBJ1-2,NA,TRBV18,CASSRDSGANYGYTF,TGTGCCAGCTCCCGAGACTCGGGGGCTAACTATGGCTACACCTTC
NA,TRBJ2-3,NA,TRBV5-1,CASSLAGGSTDTQYF,TGCGCCAGCAGCTTGGCCGGCGGTAGCACAGATACGCAGTATTTT
NA,TRBJ1-6,NA,TRBV5-1,CASSSADNSPLHF,TGCGCCAGCAGCTCCGCAGATAATTCACCCCTCCACTTT
NA,TRBJ1-1,NA,TRBV6-1,CASSDPASGRAFF,TGTGCCAGCAGTGATCCCGCTTCGGGGAGGGCTTTCTTT
NA,TRBJ2-7,NA,TRBV5-4,CASSLLPRRGSSYEQYF,TGTGCCAGCAGCTTGTTGCCTCGACGAGGGAGCTCCTACGAGCAGTACTTC
NA,TRBJ1-1,NA,TRBV10-3,CAISDPDSLNTEAFF,TGTGCCATCAGTGACCCGGACAGTCTGAACACTGAAGCTTTCTTT
NA,TRBJ2-5,NA,TRBV20-1,CSASPWTIGETQYF,TGCAGTGCTAGTCCCTGGACTATTGGAGAGACCCAGTACTTC
few,TRBJ2-7,NA,TRBV3-1/TRBV3-2,CASSQEGTNYEQYF,TGTGCCAGCAGCCAAGAGGGGACAAACTACGAGCAGTACTTC
NA,TRBJ1-5,NA,TRBV20-1,CSASYSLNQPQHF,TGCAGTGCTAGTTACAGCCTAAATCAGCCCCAGCATTTT
NA,TRBJ2-7,NA,TRBV2,CASRDRHYEQYF,TGTGCCAGCAGGGACAGACACTACGAGCAGTACTTC
NA,TRBJ1-5,NA,TRBV10-3,CAISKQGSGQPQHF,TGTGCCATCAGTAAACAGGGTTCCGGTCAGCCCCAGCATTTT
NA,TRBJ2-3,TRBD2,TRBV5-1,CASSLGLAAGTDTQYF,TGCGCCAGCAGCTTGGGGCTAGCGGCCGGTACAGATACGCAGTATTTT
NA,TRBJ2-3,TRBD1,TRBV30,CAWTGLDTQYF,TGTGCGTGGACAGGGTTAGATACGCAGTATTTT
NA,TRBJ2-7,TRBD2,TRBV7-8,CASSSGTSGYYEQYF,TGTGCCAGCAGCTCGGGGACTAGCGGTTACTACGAGCAGTACTTC
once,TRBJ2-5,NA,TRBV5-4,CASSIGLTEETQYF,TGTGCCAGCAGCATCGGACTTACCGAAGAGACCCAGTACTTC
NA,TRBJ2-2,TRBD1,TRBV5-1,CASSISGTGGTGELFF,TGCGCCAGCAGCATCTCCGGGACAGGGGGCACCGGGGAGCTGTTTTTT